This T cell receptor beta chain was recorded in a study of human T cells and chemical hapten exposure. About the study: 0.01% DPC was applied to the upper back in patch tests, which were read at 6 days.

Time point indicated: pre-sensitization, week 0. Treatment of the sample: therapeutic diphenylcyclopropenone sensitization with weekly scalp DPC. TCRdb independently ran MiXCR on the RACE reads; one entry per CDR3 protein. Counted here are about 270,000 distinct CDR3 sequences, over 7.5% occurring once; the ten biggest clones make up more than 0.95%. Points on this clonotype: Its matching antigen is unknown.

V was pared by 7 bases and J by 5 bases, with 11 bases of the junction left unmatched. There are 15 residues in the CDR3. CDR1 is MDHEN and CDR2 is SYDVKM in the germline V gene. Notes on the study in general: Controls formed significantly fewer large CDR3 similarity clusters than expanded TCRs did.

The receptor comes from a young man with alopecia areata. Some clones in this sample may be carry-over from other donors' samples. The sample in question was whole blood, obtained in connection with sensitization to the hapten diphenylcyclopropenone (DPC). The chain carries TRBV28 and TRBJ2-3; 8 bases are a match to TRBD2. The CDR3 spells CASTPSGGLGDTQYF. CDR3 nucleotides: TGTGCCAGCACTCCTTCGGGGGGGTTAGGAGATACGCAGTATTTT. Looking up the rest from reference TRBV28 and TRBJ2-3 gives the full variable domain: DVKVTQSSRYLVKRTGEKVFLECVQDMDHENMFWYRQDPGLGLRLIYFSYDVKMKEKGDIPEGYSVSREKKERFSLILESASTNQTSMYLCASTPSGGLGDTQYFGPGTRLTVL.